This T cell receptor (beta chain) came from a study of T cell responses to AZD1222 COVID-19 vaccine. This CDR3 has 16 amino acids. Per germline, CDR1 SGHRS and CDR2 YFSETQ. V was pared by 0 bases and J by 8 bases, with 15 bases between. Assay: immunoSEQ multiplex PCR; the TCRdb copy retains only in-frame clones and omits some. The sample yields over 150,000 clones, about nine tenths seen once. The sample consisted of peripheral blood, taken on day 0 of AZD1222 vaccination. V gene TRBV5-1 combines with J gene TRBJ1-6; D not resolved. The receptor's source is an adult in good health. As DNA, the CDR3 is TGCGCCAGCAGCTTGGTAGGAGTGCGGGTGGATTCACCCCTCCACTTT. Translating it yields CASSLVGVRVDSPLHF.